A selection of T cell receptor beta chains follows, all from one sample in a study of blood T cell repertoires in COVID-19. Clones were read by immunoSEQ multiplex PCR, and TCRdb kept only the in-frame ones, dropping some. The sample yields approximately 160,000 clones, about 87% seen once. What was sequenced was peripheral blood. The source of these receptors is a man aged 55 to 70 with COVID-19, enrolled during active disease. CDR3s include the opening cysteine and the closing phenylalanine or tryptophan. The D gene is left open where the match is weak. Clone size is not always given. Where it is, it says once, few, many or a class for expanded clones.

v_gene	j_gene	d_gene	abundance	CDR3nt	CDR3aa
TRBV12-3/TRBV12-4	TRBJ2-1	NA	NA	TGTGCCAGCAGTTTAGCGGGCTACGAGCAGTTCTTC	CASSLAGYEQFF
TRBV27	TRBJ1-2	NA	once	TGTGCCAGCAGGGGGGGGGCAGAAACCTATGGCTACACCTTC	CASRGGAETYGYTF
TRBV27	TRBJ1-2	NA	few	TGTGCCAGTTCTGAGGTCCCTACAGGTCGGGGCTACACCTTC	CASSEVPTGRGYTF
TRBV7-2	TRBJ1-1	NA	few	TGTGCCAGCAGCTTAAGAGGCGGGAGCACTGAAGCTTTCTTT	CASSLRGGSTEAFF
TRBV19	TRBJ1-1	TRBD1	once	TGTGCCAGTGCGTTAGACAGGGGGAGGACTGAAGCTTTCTTT	CASALDRGRTEAFF
TRBV30	TRBJ1-5	TRBD1	NA	TGTGCCTGGAGTAGACAGGGTGGTAGCAATCAGCCCCAGCATTTT	CAWSRQGGSNQPQHF
TRBV27	TRBJ1-6	NA	NA	TGTGCCAGCAGTTTCCGACAGACCAATAATTCACCCCTCCACTTT	CASSFRQTNNSPLHF
TRBV11-3	TRBJ1-2	NA	few	TGTGCCAGCAGCTTAGAAGGTCGGCAGGCTAACTATGGCTACACCTTC	CASSLEGRQANYGYTF
TRBV11-3	TRBJ2-1	NA	NA	TGTGCCAGCAGCTTGAGCGGGCCCTACAATGAGCAGTTCTTC	CASSLSGPYNEQFF
TRBV29-1	TRBJ1-3	NA	NA	TGCAGCGTTCTTGGGAGCTATGGAAACACCATATATTTT	CSVLGSYGNTIYF
TRBV29-1	TRBJ2-1	TRBD1	NA	TGCAGCGTTGTTGCAGCGGAAGGGGGCAAGTTGAACAATGAGCAGTTCTTC	CSVVAAEGGKLNNEQFF
TRBV18	TRBJ2-7	NA	NA	TGTGCCAGCTCACCCAGTCCCCCAGATCCCTACGAGCAGTACTTC	CASSPSPPDPYEQYF
TRBV7-9	TRBJ1-4	NA	NA	TGTGCCAGCAGCTTTGGGGCAATTGGGAATAATGAAAAACTGTTTTTT	CASSFGAIGNNEKLFF
TRBV7-9	TRBJ1-1	TRBD1	NA	TGTGCCAGCAAACACGGACAGGGGGCGGGGAACACTGAAGCTTTCTTT	CASKHGQGAGNTEAFF
TRBV27	TRBJ1-2	NA	NA	TGTGCCAGCAGTTCCCTTTCGGGGGGCGCAGGTGGCTACACCTTC	CASSSLSGGAGGYTF
TRBV21-1	TRBJ2-7	NA	NA	TGTGCCAGCAGGGGGAGACTAGCCCCCTACGAGCAGTACTTC	CASRGRLAPYEQYF